The next 4 T cell receptor beta chains were all read from a single sample in a study of blood T cell repertoires in COVID-19. The assay was immunoSEQ multiplex PCR, and TCRdb's table has in-frame clones only and misses some. The repertoire holds 250,000 to 300,000 clones, with roughly 89% as singletons. The sequenced material came from peripheral blood. Receptors originate from a woman aged 30 to 39 with COVID-19, enrolled during active disease.

The chain is built from TRBV5-1 and TRBJ1-3; D is ambiguous. Germline V gene sequence: CDR1 SGHRS, CDR2 YFSETQ. Between the trimmed V and J ends, which lost 3 bases and 1 base, there was a span of 11 bases. This CDR3 has 15 residues. CDR3 sequence reads: CASSYDSQSGNTIYF. The CDR3 coding sequence is TGCGCCAGCAGCTATGATTCTCAGTCTGGAAACACCATATATTTT. The variable domain in full, with the rest retrieved from reference TRBV5-1 and TRBJ1-3, is KAGVTQTPRYLIKTRGQQVTLSCSPISGHRSVSWYQQTPGQGLQFLFEYFSETQRNKGNFPGRFSGRQFSNSRSEMNVSTLELGDSALYLCASSYDSQSGNTIYFGEGSWLTVV.

The genes are TRBV7-2 and TRBJ2-7, with a possible D match to TRBD2 (7 bases). The CDR3 runs to 14 residues. Germline loops: CDR1 SGHTA, CDR2 FQGNSA. Trimming cost V 0 bases and J 5 bases, with 11 bases left between them. The CDR3 is CASSLAGGRHEQYF. CDR3 DNA: TGTGCCAGCAGCTTAGCGGGGGGGCGACACGAGCAGTACTTC.

The rearrangement uses TRBV28 and TRBJ1-1; 9 nucleotides agree with TRBD1. This CDR3 comprises 14 residues. Trimming removed 5 bases from V and 4 bases from J; junction bases left unmatched: 5. CDR1 MDHEN and CDR2 SYDVKM come from the germline V gene. DNA for the CDR3: TGTGCCAGCAGTGGGACAGGGTTAGGCACTGAAGCTTTCTTT. Its translation: CASSGTGLGTEAFF.

The rearrangement links TRBV2 to TRBJ1-2, with TRBD1 matching over 8 bases. Unmatched junction bases numbered 7, after V lost 3 bases and J lost 4 bases. This CDR3 is built from 15 residues. Germline V lookup: CDR1 SNHLY, CDR2 FYNNEI. CDR3: CASSELGQVFYGYTF. The CDR3 DNA reads TGTGCCAGCAGTGAGTTGGGACAGGTGTTCTATGGCTACACCTTC. Using reference TRBV2 and TRBJ1-2 for the parts outside the CDR3, the full variable domain is EPEVTQTPSHQVTQMGQEVILRCVPISNHLYFYWYRQILGQKVEFLVSFYNNEISEKSEIFDDQFSVERPDGSNFTLKIRSTKLEDSAMYFCASSELGQVFYGYTFGSGTRLTVV.